This T cell receptor (beta chain) is drawn from a study of regulatory T cells in long-lasting Graves disease. Of note for this clonotype: Its antigen is as yet unknown.

Findings and caveats of the study: Blood alone, not thyroid tissue, was studied.

The time point was: newly diagnosed GD, antithyroid drugs for less than 3 months. With RNA extracted from PBMCs as input, the TCR library was made. Libraries of TCR beta came from iRepertoire HTBI primers plus Arm-PCR of CDR3 regions. In the source study's methods: Sample data revealed about 62 TRBV and about 15 TRBJ segments. Using its own MiXCR run on the multiplex PCR reads, TCRdb lists one record per CDR3 protein. TCRdb's processing, not the authors', yielded these V and J calls. Here the sample spans under 800,000 distinct CDR3 sequences, 16% being singletons. This CDR3 has 15 residues. The V and J ends lost 0 bases and 3 bases respectively, with 9 bases between them. Germline lookup yields CDR1 KGHSH and CDR2 LQKENI. This sample also belongs to another study, concerning T cells in Graves' hyperthyroidism and ophthalmopathy. From that study: Ophthalmopathy and stable hyperthyroidism were told apart by a 13 V-J model.

This sequence joins TRBV18 and TRBJ1-5; D ambiguous. The sequence came from a woman in her twenties or thirties with Graves disease. Sequenced here: peripheral blood mononuclear cells (PBMCs), sampled at new diagnosis, from a patient treated with antithyroid drugs. In DNA form, the CDR3 reads TGTGCCAGCTCACCACCGGAGAGCCCCAATCAGCCCCAGCATTTT. Amino acids: CASSPPESPNQPQHF.